This T cell receptor (beta chain) was observed in a study of blood T cell repertoires in COVID-19. Turning to the study itself: Sites across the United States, Italy and Spain contributed samples from acute and convalescent COVID-19. The cDNA or gDNA used as material had been derived from T cells, B-cell-depleted T cells, or PBMCs.

The table came from immunoSEQ multiplex PCR; TCRdb's copy has only in-frame clones and leaves some out. The top ten hold roughly an eighth of the sample, which has tens of thousands of clones, 82% seen once. The V end was cut by 2 bases, the J end by 5 bases, with 15 bases between. Germline assignment: CDR1 MDHEN and CDR2 SYDVKM. The CDR3 is made up of 16 amino acids. This receptor was identified in a woman over 75 with acute or convalescent COVID-19. J is TRBJ1-4 and V is TRBV28, with a weak D call TRBD1 (5 bases). The sample was peripheral blood. CDR3 in DNA: TGTGCCAGCAGTTTAGGGAGGGGACCACAGAATGAAAAACTGTTTTTT. It specifies CASSLGRGPQNEKLFF.